This TCR beta chain was documented in a study of cytomegalovirus exposure and HLA in healthy donors (dated by TCRdb to between 2016 and 2019). For the wider study: An earlier analysis of approximately 590 of the donors reported approximately 270 Gb of sequence data and more than 90 million unique TCR beta sequences from about 179 million T cells. Among the roughly 400 genotyped donors, about 85% belonged to the genetic ancestry cluster associated with self-reported Caucasian donors. The number of typed donors differed by locus: 629-630 for A, B, C, DRB1 and DQB1; some 500 for DQA1; fewer than 610 for DPA1; and some 450 for DPB1. In the later analysis, no new phenotypic data were used to find candidate immune exposures; instead, reliance was placed on TCR beta sequences and their occurrence across donors. Besides the first cohort of under 700 subjects, a separate validation cohort made up of over 95 different subjects was used. In a later genetic analysis, genome-wide SNP genotypes for about 60% of the 666 donors were used, and that subset was treated as a discovery cohort. Donor age, sex, ethnicity and CMV serostatus were compiled together with the repertoire data. An early release that covered about 600 HLA-typed donors contained about 300 gigabases of sequencing data and 85 million to 100 million unique TCR sequences. To predict cytomegalovirus infection status, the study brought together high-throughput TCR immunosequencing, statistical association of individual TCRs with disease status, and machine learning. Every repertoire in the discovery cohort had been generated on one and the same sequencing platform. Among roughly 400 genotyped donors of the cohort, an average of around 250,000 unique TCR beta nucleotide sequences was sequenced per donor, of which about 20% were non-productive. Roughly 5 DR-DQ haplotypes were handled as single units for association and clustering, since linkage in the cohort was strong. Both class I and class II loci were covered by HLA typing, at four-digit resolution. Using immunosequencing, the study profiled T cell repertoires from about 620 subjects and related those repertoires to cytomegalovirus serostatus. The aim of the study was to test whether cataloging public T cell receptors could identify signatures of past pathogen exposure. A later analysis re-analyzed previously published TCR beta repertoires from 666 donors and added high-resolution HLA genotyping to study TCR occurrence patterns. An earlier analysis of several hundred of the donors applied high-throughput TCR beta sequencing to assess whether each TCR beta V gene segment acted as functional or pseudogenic. What the authors observed across the whole study: Most CMV-associated TCR beta chains appeared to be HLA-restricted in a later analysis, and the HLA associations seemed to be driven largely by CMV exposure. The presence/absence analyses assumed that sequencing depth was roughly uniform across donors, and that assumption may not be true. Correlated functional status among segregating V segments might be attributable to linkage disequilibrium, but an unknown experimental factor could not be ruled out. HLA typing was unavailable for some donors at each locus, so association tests used only the typed subset. The authors suggested that the approach could potentially be generalized to other disease states and immunological phenotypes. In vitro tests confirmed that a few of the cytomegalovirus-associated TCR beta chains recognize cytomegalovirus antigens. Cytomegalovirus status was reported to be diagnosed by the classifier with high specificity and sensitivity in both the original and validation cohorts. Because counts were too low, seventeen rarely observed V segments, including chromosome 9 orphons, were excluded from the earlier analysis of fewer than 650 of the donors. In an earlier analysis of 587 of the donors, most TCR beta V segments appeared in productive rearrangements about 87% or about 30% of the time, broadly matching IMGT annotations. Compared with equally common non-associated chains, HLA-associated TCR beta chains in a later analysis were more clonally expanded and had lower generation probabilities. In a later genetic analysis, fewer N-insertions in productive TCRs were reported among donors in an Asian-associated ancestry cluster than the roughly 700-donor mean. In a later analysis, some 18,000 TCR beta sequences were associated with specific HLA alleles at a false discovery rate of 0.05. A cluster of highly shared sequence variants was judged likely to represent a technical artifact of the sequencing pipeline. Some IMGT-functional V segments, including TRBV6-2 and TRBV6-3, could not be distinguished by the 87-base-pair reads and were therefore excluded. In a later analysis, the rate of TCR association differed among HLA loci, with DRB1 alleles having the most associated TCRs and HLA-C alleles having the fewest. A further reported finding was that TCR beta sequences accurately predicted the HLA-A and HLA-B alleles for most subjects in the first cohort. Most TCR sequences were seen in very few donors, while some public TCRs were found in many individuals. Assigning TCR associations to individual alleles was difficult when HLA alleles, especially DR and DQ, strongly co-occurred. Several of the top co-occurrence clusters appeared to be linked to parvovirus B19, influenza, CMV and Epstein-Barr virus, according to a later analysis. A later genetic analysis associated a missense DCLRE1C variant with V-gene and J-gene trimming of TCR beta chains, and an independent cohort replicated the association. In the study, 164 TCR beta chains were listed as associated with cytomegalovirus. In this cohort, only TCR beta chains were sequenced, and detectable features were limited by the absence of alpha or paired-chain data. For the cohort, immune exposure information was limited to CMV serostatus.

The cohort was made up of around 720 healthy bone marrow donors. Cohort members were all nominally healthy when sampled, although unrecorded immune exposures were likely present. The donor tested CMV seropositive and was one of the 289 seropositive cohort members. A peripheral blood sample was collected from each donor, and TCR beta sequencing was performed on peripheral blood mononuclear cells. The Qiagen DNeasy Blood Extraction Kit was used to extract genomic DNA from the blood cell samples. As concerns this clone: The target of this receptor is not known. No base qualities exist here, and no much larger clone lies one base off it.

The CDR3 has 13 amino acids, counting the end cysteine and phenylalanine. Solely the CDR3 DNA is kept, with 39 bases framed from the first base. According to the germline V gene (reference sequence), CDR1 reads LNHDA and CDR2 reads SQIVND. V drops 3 bases and J drops 6 bases, leaving 8 bases in between. The library was produced with the immunoSEQ multiplex PCR assay. For the multiplex PCR, a mixture combining 60 forward primers for TCR Vbeta segments and 13 reverse primers for TCR Jbeta segments was used. Amplification of the CDR3 region of rearranged TCR beta genes was performed with a multiplex PCR assay on genomic DNA. The amplified TCR beta libraries were sequenced on the Illumina HiSeq System as 87-base-pair reads. For the original study's pipeline: Across the 500 to 850 repertoires, a later analysis counted roughly 77 million unique TCR beta chains, around 11 million of which were shared by at least two donors. A nearest-neighbor algorithm error-corrected the raw reads and collapsed the reads into unique sequences, merging closely related sequences to remove PCR and sequencing errors. CDR3 sequences were aligned to IMGT reference sequences to assign V, D and J gene segments. Each retained sequence needed at least a six-nucleotide match to both a V gene segment and a J gene segment. A rearrangement was called productive if the CDR3 had no stop codons and remained in frame with V and J, and every other rearrangement was called non-productive. CDR3 was defined according to IMGT convention as the region running from the second conserved V-encoded cysteine to the conserved J-encoded phenylalanine. The earlier analysis of 587 of the donors excluded sequences that lacked an unambiguous match to a single V gene segment. In an earlier analysis of around 600 of the donors, V segments were called functional above 56.7% productive rearrangements and were called segregating when the between-donor standard deviation exceeded 5%. To diagnose cytomegalovirus status from the catalog of TCR beta chain sequences, a statistical classification framework was built. In a later analysis, V and J genes were assigned by comparing TCR nucleotide sequences against IMGT/GENE-DB human TR gene sequences. The TCRdist pipeline was used in a later analysis to assign CDR3 sequences and most-parsimonious VDJ recombination scenarios. In a later analysis, every TCR beta chain was defined by the combination of its CDR3 amino acid sequence and its V-gene family, and reads without a unique V-gene family were dropped. As a way to deal with suspected cross-contamination and a sequencing artifact, a later analysis dropped 450 to 600 nucleotide sequences that were highly shared and had low generation probability. In a later analysis, a clonal expansion index was calculated for each public chain from normalized within-repertoire ranks of inferred template counts. In a later analysis, generation probabilities were computed with a VDJ recombination model fitted to out-of-frame rearrangements, and the resulting probabilities were checked against IGoR. A later analysis scored TCR-TCR, TCR-HLA and TCR-CMV co-occurrence with hypergeometric tests, applying a repertoire-size bias correction to TCR pairs. False discovery rates were estimated in a later analysis by permuting HLA or CMV assignments 20 times. In a later analysis, co-occurring TCRs were grouped using DBSCAN, and TCRdist sequence similarity was added for clustering within HLA-allele-positive subsets. Repertoires with fewer than 30,000 or more than 120,000 public chains were left out of co-occurrence clustering, as were a handful of repertoires with anomalous nucleotide sharing. TCRdb obtained this table from immuneACCESS and retained in-frame rearrangements with V and J assigned. These tables miss some clones; where compared with another copy, unresolved V genes account for less than half of the shortfall, and the remainder is unexplained. The V and J calls and the clone size are those of that table, but D and trimming were determined from the DNA. Across this sample there are about 140,000 clones, with around 79% seen only once. 8.8% of the sample is taken by the ten largest.

The sequencing input was PBMCs. The V gene is TRBV19 and the J gene is TRBJ2-2; TRBD1 could be the D gene, as 5 bases match. The sequence was obtained from a woman aged 45 to 65 in good health and CMV-seropositive. The CDR3 reads as follows: CASSIKGPGELFF. The DNA sequence reads TGTGCCAGTAGTATTAAGGGGCCCGGGGAGCTGTTTTTT.